The present TCR beta chain was sequenced within a study of cytomegalovirus exposure and HLA in healthy donors. Trimming took 5 bases from V and 6 from J; bases not matched to a gene: 7. The CDR3 is made up of 15 amino acids. Germline CDR1 is SSHAT and CDR2 is FNYEAQ (reference sequence). This PCR relied on a set of 60 Vbeta primers and 13 Jbeta primers. Sequencing used immunoSEQ multiplex PCR; TCRdb keeps in-frame clones, though not all of them. The sample yields around 110,000 clones, roughly three fifths seen once. Material: PBMCs. The chain has TRBV7-7 and TRBJ2-1; 10 bases are a match to TRBD2. The clonotype originates from a man between 18 and 29 years old in good health and CMV-seronegative. CDR3 residues: CASSPIAGGFNEQFF. CDR3 coding DNA: TGTGCCAGCAGCCCAATAGCGGGAGGATTCAATGAGCAGTTCTTC. Full variable domain (rest looked up from reference TRBV7-7 and TRBJ2-1): GAGVSQSPRYKVTKRGQDVTLRCDPISSHATLYWYQQALGQGPEFLTYFNYEAQPDKSGLPSDRFSAERPEGSISTLTIQRTEQRDSAMYRCASSPIAGGFNEQFFGPGTRLTVL.